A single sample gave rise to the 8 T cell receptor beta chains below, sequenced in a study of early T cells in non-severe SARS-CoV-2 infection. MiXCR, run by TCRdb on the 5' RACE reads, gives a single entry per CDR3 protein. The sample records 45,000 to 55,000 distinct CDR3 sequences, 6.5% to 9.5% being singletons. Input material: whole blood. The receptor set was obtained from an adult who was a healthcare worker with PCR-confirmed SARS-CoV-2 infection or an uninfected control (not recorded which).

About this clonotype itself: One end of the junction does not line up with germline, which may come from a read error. CDR3 amino acids: CARSSRRPGTDTQYF. The CDR3, as DNA: TGTGCCAGGAGCTCTCGGAGACCTGGCACAGATACGCAGTATTTT. This chain uses TRBV7-9 with TRBJ2-3; D uncertain. CDR1 and CDR2 from the germline V gene are SEHNR and FQNEAQ (reference sequence). The CDR3 runs to 15 residues.

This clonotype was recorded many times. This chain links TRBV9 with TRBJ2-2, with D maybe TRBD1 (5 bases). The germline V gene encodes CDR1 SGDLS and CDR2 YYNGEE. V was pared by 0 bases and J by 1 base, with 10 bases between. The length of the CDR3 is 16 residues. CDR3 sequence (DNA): TGTGCCAGCAGCGTAGCAGGGCCTTGGAACACCGGGGAGCTGTTTTTT. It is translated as CASSVAGPWNTGELFF.

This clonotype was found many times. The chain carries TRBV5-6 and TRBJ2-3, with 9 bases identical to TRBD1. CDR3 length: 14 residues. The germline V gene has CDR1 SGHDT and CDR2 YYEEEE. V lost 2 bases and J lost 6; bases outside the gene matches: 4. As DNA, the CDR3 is TGTGCCAGCAGCTTACAGGGGGCGCGGGATACGCAGTATTTT. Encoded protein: CASSLQGARDTQYF.

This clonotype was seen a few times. The CDR3 reads CASSLSRDMRTGELFF. The CDR3, as DNA: TGTGCCAGCAGCTTATCCCGGGACATGAGAACCGGGGAGCTGTTTTTT. The J gene is TRBJ2-2, the V gene TRBV7-3, with D possibly matching TRBD1 (6 bases). In germline, CDR1 is SGHTA, CDR2 FQGTGA. This CDR3 region has 16 residues. Trimming pared 2 bases from V and 5 bases from J, leaving 15 bases between.

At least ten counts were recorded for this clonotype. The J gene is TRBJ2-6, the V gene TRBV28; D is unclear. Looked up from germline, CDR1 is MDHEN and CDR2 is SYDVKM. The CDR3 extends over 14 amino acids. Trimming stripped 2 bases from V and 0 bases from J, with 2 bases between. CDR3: CASSLLSGANVLTF. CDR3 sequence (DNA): TGTGCCAGCAGTTTACTCTCTGGGGCCAACGTCCTGACTTTC. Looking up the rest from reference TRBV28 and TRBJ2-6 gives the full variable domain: DVKVTQSSRYLVKRTGEKVFLECVQDMDHENMFWYRQDPGLGLRLIYFSYDVKMKEKGDIPEGYSVSREKKERFSLILESASTNQTSMYLCASSLLSGANVLTFGAGSRLTVL.

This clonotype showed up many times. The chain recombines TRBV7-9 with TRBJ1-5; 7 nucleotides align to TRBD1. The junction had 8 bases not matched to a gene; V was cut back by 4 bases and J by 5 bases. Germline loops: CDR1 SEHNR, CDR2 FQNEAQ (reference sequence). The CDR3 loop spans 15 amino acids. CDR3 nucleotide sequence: TGTGCCAGCAGCTCGCAGACAGGGACTCATCAGCCCCAGCATTTT. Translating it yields CASSSQTGTHQPQHF.

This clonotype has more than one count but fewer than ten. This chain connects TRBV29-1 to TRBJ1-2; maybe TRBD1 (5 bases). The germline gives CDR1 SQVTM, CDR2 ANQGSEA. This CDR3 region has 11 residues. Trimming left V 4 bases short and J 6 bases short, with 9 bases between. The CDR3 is CSVAGADGYTF. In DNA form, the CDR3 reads TGCAGCGTTGCCGGGGCGGATGGCTACACCTTC.

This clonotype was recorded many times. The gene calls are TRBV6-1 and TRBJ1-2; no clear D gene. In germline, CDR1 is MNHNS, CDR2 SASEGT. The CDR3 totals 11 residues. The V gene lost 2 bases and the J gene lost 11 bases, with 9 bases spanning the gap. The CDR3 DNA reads TGTGCCAGCAGTGAATATGGGCAATACACCTTC. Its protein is CASSEYGQYTF.